This TCR beta chain was retrieved from a study of healthy donors' naive CD4 and CD8 T cells. Whole-study context: Donors, half of them female, were 20-25, 40-50 or 60-70 years old.

Overall study results and limits: Negatively charged CDR3s marked CD8+ lineage; positively charged CDR3s marked CD4+ lineage. Reportedly, most V and J gene segments showed naive CD4+ versus CD8+ bias.

The trim removed 7 bases at V and 5 bases at J, leaving 14 bases unmatched. This CDR3 is 16 amino acids long. Germline loops: CDR1 MNHEY, CDR2 SVGEGT. Starting from around 500 ng of total RNA, TCR libraries were made with linear amplification. MiXCR, run by TCRdb on the reads, gives a single entry per CDR3 protein. Of roughly 200,000 distinct CDR3 sequences listed, about four fifths are singletons. This clonotype has more than one count but fewer than ten. Its target is unknown. This chain links TRBV6-2 or TRBV6-3 with TRBJ2-1; 7 bases line up with TRBD2. The specimen was naive CD4+ and CD8+ T cells sorted from blood, pooled from several donors. This clonotype was sampled from a pool of human donors in good health; the sample pools cells from several healthy donors. The CDR3 sequence is CASIPREQAGNNEQFF. CDR3 sequence (DNA): TGTGCCAGCATCCCACGTGAACAAGCGGGGAACAATGAGCAGTTCTTC.